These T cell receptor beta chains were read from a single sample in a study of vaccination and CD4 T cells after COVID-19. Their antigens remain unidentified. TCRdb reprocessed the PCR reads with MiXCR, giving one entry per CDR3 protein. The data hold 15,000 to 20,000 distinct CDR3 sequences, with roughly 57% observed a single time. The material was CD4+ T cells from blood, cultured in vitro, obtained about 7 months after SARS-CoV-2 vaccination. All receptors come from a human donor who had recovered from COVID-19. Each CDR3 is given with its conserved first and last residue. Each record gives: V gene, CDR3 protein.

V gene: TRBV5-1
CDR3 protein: CASSLSSGRAGEQYF

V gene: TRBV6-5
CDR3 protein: CASSYWGRSSGANVLTF

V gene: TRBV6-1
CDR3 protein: CASSDPIGPNTEAFF

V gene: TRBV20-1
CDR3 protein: CSARDGQGFGGYTF

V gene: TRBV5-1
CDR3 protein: CASSLGTGTDTQYF

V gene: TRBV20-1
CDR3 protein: CSARDPTVYEQYF

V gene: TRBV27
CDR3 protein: CASRFSRNTGELFF

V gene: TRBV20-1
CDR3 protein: CSAQFGHRRGEQFF

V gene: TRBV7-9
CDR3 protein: CASSSTRRSGNTIYF

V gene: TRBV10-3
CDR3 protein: CAIRGYNEQFF

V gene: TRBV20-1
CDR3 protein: CSARDRVRGYSYEQYF

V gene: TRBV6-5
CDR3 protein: CASSYFPGLAGGYNEQFF

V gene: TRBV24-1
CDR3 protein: CATSERTGTEQFF

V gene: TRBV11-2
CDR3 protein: CASSFGGRTDTQYF

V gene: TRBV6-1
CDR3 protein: CASIPSGTDTQYF

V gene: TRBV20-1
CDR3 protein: CSATNLLAGGAKNIQYF

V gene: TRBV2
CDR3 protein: CASSVIGNYGYTF

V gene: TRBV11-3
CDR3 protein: CASSPGETGRNEQFF

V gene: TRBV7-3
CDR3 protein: CASSVLPGAYNEQFF

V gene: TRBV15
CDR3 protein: CATSRELGANYGYTF

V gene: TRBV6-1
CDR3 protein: CASSPSGGTSFSQYF

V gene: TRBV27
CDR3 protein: CASRWDSRLNTEAFF

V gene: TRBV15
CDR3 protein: CATSRQGTSYEQYF

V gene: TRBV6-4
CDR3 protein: CASSFIGGGTVQFF

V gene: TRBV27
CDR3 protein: CASSLSYGTEAFF

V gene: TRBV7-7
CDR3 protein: CASSPSGETQYF

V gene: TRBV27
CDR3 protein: CASSFLWASGGTPDTQYF

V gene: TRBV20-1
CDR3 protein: CSARDGRWGARYNEQFF

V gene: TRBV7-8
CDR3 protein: CASSLGGGALAGQPQYEQYF

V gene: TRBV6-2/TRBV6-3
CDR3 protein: CASSTHGTGSYEQYF

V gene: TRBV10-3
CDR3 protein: CAIRQPPGGVGTEQYF

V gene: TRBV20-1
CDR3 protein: CSGQGSYNEQFF

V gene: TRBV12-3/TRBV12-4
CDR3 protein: CASRTGTYEQYF

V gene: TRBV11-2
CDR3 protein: CASSGQGNNSPLHF

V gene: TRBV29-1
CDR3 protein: CSVDPGNEQFF

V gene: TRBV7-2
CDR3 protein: CASSLTGPQYF

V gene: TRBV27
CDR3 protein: CASRSTKGWDQPQHF

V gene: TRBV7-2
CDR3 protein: CASAYNSGANVLTF

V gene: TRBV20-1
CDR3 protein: CSARDLGGPEGYTF

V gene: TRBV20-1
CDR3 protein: CSASGDQETQYF

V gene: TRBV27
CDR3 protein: CASSLNPGTSGNQYF

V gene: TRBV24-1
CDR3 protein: CATSDSGTGHTDTQYF

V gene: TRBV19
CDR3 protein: CASSIGLGGYSYEQYF

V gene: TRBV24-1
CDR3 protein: CATSDRDRTDTQYF